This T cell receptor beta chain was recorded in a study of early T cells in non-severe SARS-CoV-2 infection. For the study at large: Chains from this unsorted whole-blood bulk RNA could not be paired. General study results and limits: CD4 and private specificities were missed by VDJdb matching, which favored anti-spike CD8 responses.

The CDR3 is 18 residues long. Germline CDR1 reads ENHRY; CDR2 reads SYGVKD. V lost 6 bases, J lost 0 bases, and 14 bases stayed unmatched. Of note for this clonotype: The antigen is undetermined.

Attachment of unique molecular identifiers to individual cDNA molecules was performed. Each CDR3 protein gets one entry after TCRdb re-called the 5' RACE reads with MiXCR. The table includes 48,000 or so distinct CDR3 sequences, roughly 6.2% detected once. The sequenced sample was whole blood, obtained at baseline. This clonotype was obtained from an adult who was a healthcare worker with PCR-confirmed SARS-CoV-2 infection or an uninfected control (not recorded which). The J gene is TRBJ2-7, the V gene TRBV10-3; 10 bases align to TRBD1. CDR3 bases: TGTGCCATCAGCCCCGCAACCCGGACAGGGGGTGACTCCTACGAGCAGTACTTC. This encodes CAISPATRTGGDSYEQYF.